The entry below gives a single T cell receptor beta chain sequence along with its context. Its specificity is not known. The sample is drawn from a study of shared clonotypes between healthy human individuals. Whole-study findings and limits: Clonotype sharing across donors was expected to vary with sequencing depth. Among the subsets, naive ones generally showed larger estimated richness than memory ones.

V lost 7 bases, J lost 3 bases, and 15 bases lay in between. Germline CDR1 is SNHLY and CDR2 is FYNNEI. This CDR3 is 14 amino acids long. None of the donors, who were healthy HIV-negative adults, had recently had acute infections or vaccinations. The investigators split CD4+ cells into a CD45RA+ naive subset and a CD45RA-negative memory subset. TCRdb keeps only in-frame clones here, not all; method: immunoSEQ multiplex PCR. Altogether 2,500,000 or so clones are present, around 92% being singletons, with the ten largest covering approximately 0.41%. Sequencing was carried out using naive CD4+ T cells from PBMCs. Subset denoted: CD45RA+ positively selected. V usage is TRBV2 and J usage is TRBJ1-2; D uncertain. This receptor was obtained from a man aged 18 to 30 in good health. Some clones in this sample may be carry-over from other donors' samples. The CDR3 coding sequence is TGTGCCAGCACCCAACAAGAGCGGTACTATGGCTACACCTTC. It codes for CASTQQERYYGYTF.